This T cell receptor beta chain was recovered during a study of monozygotic twins with inflammatory bowel disease. TCRdb re-analyzed the 5' RACE reads; it lists each CDR3 protein once, without DNA. The ten most abundant clones cover 2.4% of a sample with around 450,000 distinct CDR3 sequences. The length of the CDR3 is 16 residues. CDR1 and CDR2 from the germline V gene are SGHAT and FQNNGV. J is TRBJ2-1 and V is TRBV11-2. Material: blood. The sequence derives from a human donor with ulcerative colitis or Crohn's disease, or a healthy co-twin of an affected twin (not recorded which). The CDR3 sequence is CASSLRSDSSYNEQFF.